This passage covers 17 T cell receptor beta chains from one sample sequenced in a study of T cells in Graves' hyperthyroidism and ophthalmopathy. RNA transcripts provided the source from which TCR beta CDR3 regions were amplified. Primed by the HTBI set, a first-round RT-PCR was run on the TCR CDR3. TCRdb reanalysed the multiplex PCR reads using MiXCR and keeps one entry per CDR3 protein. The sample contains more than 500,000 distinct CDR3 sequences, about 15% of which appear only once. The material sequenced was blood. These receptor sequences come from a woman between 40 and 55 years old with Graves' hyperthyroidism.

The CDR3 DNA follows: TGTGCTAGTGGTTTGGACGAGGAGTCGTCTACTTTCTTT. Amino acid sequence: CASGLDEESSTFF. The chain recombines TRBV12-5 with TRBJ1-1; D not certain. Germline V CDR1 and CDR2: LGHNT, FRNRAP. CDR3 size: 13 residues. Trimming removed 1 base at V and 12 bases at J, with 15 bases between.

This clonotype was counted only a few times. This CDR3 reads CASSWGPSGSSYNEQFF. The CDR3 nucleotides read TGTGCCAGCAGCTGGGGGCCTAGCGGGAGCTCCTACAATGAGCAGTTCTTC. The chain joins TRBV11-2 to TRBJ2-1; 10 bases match TRBD2. This CDR3 has 17 amino acids. V lost 4 bases and J lost 0; bases outside the gene matches: 6. Germline V gene sequence: CDR1 SGHAT, CDR2 FQNNGV. The full variable domain, its missing parts supplied by reference TRBV11-2 and TRBJ2-1, is EAGVAQSPRYKIIEKRQSVAFWCNPISGHATLYWYQQILGQGPKLLIQFQNNGVVDDSQLPKDRFSAERLKGVDSTLKIQPAKLEDSAVYLCASSWGPSGSSYNEQFFGPGTRLTVL.

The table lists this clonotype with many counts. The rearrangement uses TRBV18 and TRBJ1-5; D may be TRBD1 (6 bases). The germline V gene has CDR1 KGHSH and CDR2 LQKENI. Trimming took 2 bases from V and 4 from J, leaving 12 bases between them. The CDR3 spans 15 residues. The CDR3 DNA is TGTGCCAGCTCACCAGAATCCAGGGGAAATCAGCCCCAGCATTTT. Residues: CASSPESRGNQPQHF.

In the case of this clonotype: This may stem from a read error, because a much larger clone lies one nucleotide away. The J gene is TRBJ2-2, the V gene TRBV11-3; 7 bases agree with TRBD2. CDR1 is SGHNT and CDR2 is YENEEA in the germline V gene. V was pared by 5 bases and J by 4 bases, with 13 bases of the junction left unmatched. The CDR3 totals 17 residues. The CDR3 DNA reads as TGTGCCAGCAGCCCGGGACTATACCGAACTAGCACCGGGGAGCTGTTTTTT. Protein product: CASSPGLYRTSTGELFF.

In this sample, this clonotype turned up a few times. In DNA form, the CDR3 reads TGTGCCAGTAGTATTCTCGGGAGGGCGATCACAGATACGCAGTATTTT. This translates into CASSILGRAITDTQYF. V is TRBV19 and J is TRBJ2-3; 8 positions match TRBD2. This CDR3 comprises 16 residues. V lost 3 bases to trimming and J lost 2 bases; unmatched junction nucleotides: 7. Germline V gene lookup returns CDR1 LNHDA and CDR2 SQIVND (reference sequence).

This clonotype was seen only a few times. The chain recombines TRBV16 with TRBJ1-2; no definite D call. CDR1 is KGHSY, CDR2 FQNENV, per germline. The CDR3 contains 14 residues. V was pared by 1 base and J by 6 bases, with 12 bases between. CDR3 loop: CASSQFLLNNGYTF. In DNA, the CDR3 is TGTGCCAGCAGCCAATTCTTACTGAACAATGGCTACACCTTC.

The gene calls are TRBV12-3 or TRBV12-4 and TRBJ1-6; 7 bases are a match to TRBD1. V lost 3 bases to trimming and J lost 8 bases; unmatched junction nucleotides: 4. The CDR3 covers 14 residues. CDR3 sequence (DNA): TGTGCCAGCAGTTTGACAGGGCCTGATTCACCCCTCCACTTT. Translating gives CASSLTGPDSPLHF.

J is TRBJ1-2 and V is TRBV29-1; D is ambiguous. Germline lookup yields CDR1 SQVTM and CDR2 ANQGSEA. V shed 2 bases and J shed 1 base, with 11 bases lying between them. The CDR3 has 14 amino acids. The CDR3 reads CSVEFASLNYGYTF. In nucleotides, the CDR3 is TGCAGCGTTGAATTTGCCAGCCTTAACTATGGCTACACCTTC. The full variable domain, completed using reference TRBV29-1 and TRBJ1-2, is SAVISQKPSRDICQRGTSLTIQCQVDSQVTMMFWYRQQPGQSLTLIATANQGSEATYESGFVIDKFPISRPNLTFSTLTVSNMSPEDSSIYLCSVEFASLNYGYTFGSGTRLTVV.

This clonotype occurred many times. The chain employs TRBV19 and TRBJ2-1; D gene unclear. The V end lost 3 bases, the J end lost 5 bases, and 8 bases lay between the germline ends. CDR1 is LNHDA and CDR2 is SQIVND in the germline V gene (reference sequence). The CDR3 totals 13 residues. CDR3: CASSIRDNNEQFF. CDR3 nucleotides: TGTGCCAGTAGTATCCGCGACAACAATGAGCAGTTCTTC.

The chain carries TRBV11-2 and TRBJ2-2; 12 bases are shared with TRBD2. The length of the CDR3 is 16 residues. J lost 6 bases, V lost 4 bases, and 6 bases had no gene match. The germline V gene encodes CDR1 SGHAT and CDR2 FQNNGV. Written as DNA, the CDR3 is TGTGCCAGCAGCTACCCTAGCGGGAGGGCCGCCGGGGAGCTGTTTTTT. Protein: CASSYPSGRAAGELFF.

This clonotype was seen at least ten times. Here the CDR3 DNA reads TGTGCCAGTAGACCCCCGGGAGGGACAGGAGCCTACGAGCAGTACTTC. Residues: CASRPPGGTGAYEQYF. V and J are TRBV19 and TRBJ2-7, with D perhaps TRBD1 or TRBD2 (8 bases each). Trimming stripped 6 bases from V and 2 bases from J, with 20 bases between. The CDR3 consists of 16 residues. In germline, CDR1 is LNHDA, CDR2 SQIVND (reference sequence).

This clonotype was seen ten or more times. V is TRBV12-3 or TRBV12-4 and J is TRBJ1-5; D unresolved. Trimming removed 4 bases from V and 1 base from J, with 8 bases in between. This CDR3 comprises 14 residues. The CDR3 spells CASSSTGSNQPQHF. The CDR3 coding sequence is TGTGCCAGCAGTTCGACGGGCAGCAATCAGCCCCAGCATTTT.

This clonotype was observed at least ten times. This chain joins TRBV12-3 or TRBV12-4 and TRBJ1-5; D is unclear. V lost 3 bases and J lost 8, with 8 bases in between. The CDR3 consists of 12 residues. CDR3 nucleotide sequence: TGTGCCAGCAGTTTCTGGCCGGAGCCCCAGCATTTT. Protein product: CASSFWPEPQHF.

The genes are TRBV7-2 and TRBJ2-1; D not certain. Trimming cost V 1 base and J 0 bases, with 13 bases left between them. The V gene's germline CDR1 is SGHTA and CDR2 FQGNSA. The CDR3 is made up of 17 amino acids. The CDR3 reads CASSLDRVFSSYNEQFF. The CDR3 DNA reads TGTGCCAGCAGCTTAGATCGGGTTTTCAGCTCCTACAATGAGCAGTTCTTC.

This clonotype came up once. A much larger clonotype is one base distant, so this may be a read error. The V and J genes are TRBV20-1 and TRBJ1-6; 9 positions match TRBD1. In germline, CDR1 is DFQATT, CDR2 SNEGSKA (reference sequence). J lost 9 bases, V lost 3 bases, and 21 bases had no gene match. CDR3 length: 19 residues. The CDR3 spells CSARPPKDRGTRFGSPLHF. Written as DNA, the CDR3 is TGCAGTGCTAGGCCCCCGAAGGACAGGGGCACCCGGTTTGGTTCACCCCTCCACTTT.

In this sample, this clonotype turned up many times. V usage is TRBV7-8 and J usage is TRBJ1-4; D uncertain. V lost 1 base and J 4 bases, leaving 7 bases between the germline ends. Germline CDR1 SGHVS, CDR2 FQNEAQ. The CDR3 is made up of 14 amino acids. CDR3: CASSLGRLNEKLFF. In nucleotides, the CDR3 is TGTGCCAGCAGCTTAGGGCGGCTTAATGAAAAACTGTTTTTT.

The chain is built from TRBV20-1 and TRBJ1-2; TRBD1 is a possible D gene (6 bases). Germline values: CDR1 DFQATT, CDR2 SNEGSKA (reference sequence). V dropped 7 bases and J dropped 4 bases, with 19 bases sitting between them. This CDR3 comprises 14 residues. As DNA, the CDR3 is TGCAGTGGGGAGGACAGCGATATTGTCTATGGCTACACCTTC. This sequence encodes CSGEDSDIVYGYTF.